Each of the 30 T cell receptor beta chains below was sequenced from the same sample in a study of CD8+ T cells in alopecia areata. Extraction of RNA preceded its reverse transcription into cDNA, which served as the sequencing template. Profiling relied on immunoSEQ multiplex PCR, and the TCRdb table lists in-frame clones only, not all of them. The sample includes tens of thousands of clones, approximately 60% of them seen just once. The sequencing used CD8+ T cells sorted from blood, collected at week 0. The receptors derive from a human donor with alopecia areata.

This sequence joins TRBV28 and TRBJ2-7; 14 bases are shared with TRBD2. CDR1 is MDHEN and CDR2 is SYDVKM in the germline V gene. Trimming cost V 4 bases and J 0 bases; bases outside gene matches: 17. The CDR3 extends over 21 amino acids. CDR3 coding DNA: TGTGCCAGCAGTTCCCCCCGGGCTGGACTAGCGGGAGGCTCACACTCCTACGAGCAGTACTTC. Amino acid sequence: CASSSPRAGLAGGSHSYEQYF. Combining the CDR3 with reference TRBV28 and TRBJ2-7 gives the whole variable domain DVKVTQSSRYLVKRTGEKVFLECVQDMDHENMFWYRQDPGLGLRLIYFSYDVKMKEKGDIPEGYSVSREKKERFSLILESASTNQTSMYLCASSSPRAGLAGGSHSYEQYFGPGTRLTVT.

The chain has TRBV10-3 and TRBJ1-5, with D unclear. The germline V gene encodes CDR1 ENHRY and CDR2 SYGVKD. Trimming took 0 bases from V and 0 from J, leaving 9 bases between them. The CDR3 runs to 16 residues. The CDR3 region is CAISESDLYSNQPQHF. The CDR3 DNA reads TGTGCCATCAGTGAGTCGGACCTTTATAGCAATCAGCCCCAGCATTTT.

This clone has only a few counts. The rearrangement joins TRBV5-1 to TRBJ1-2; a possible D gene is TRBD1 (5 bases). The CDR3 is made up of 19 amino acids. V was trimmed by 0 bases and J by 5 bases, leaving 26 bases between them. Germline CDR1 reads SGHRS; CDR2 reads YFSETQ. DNA for the CDR3: TGCGCCAGCAGCTTGGCTACCCCCACCCCCGGGACGGGGGTTTATGGCTACACCTTC. The encoded protein is CASSLATPTPGTGVYGYTF.

This clone showed up just a few times. The rearrangement uses TRBV9 and TRBJ1-1; possibly TRBD1 for D (6 bases). The V end was cut by 6 bases, the J end by 3 bases, with 18 bases between. The CDR3 has 15 amino acids. Germline V gives CDR1 SGDLS, CDR2 YYNGEE. The CDR3 sequence is CASNDPGEGDTEAFF. CDR3 DNA: TGTGCCAGCAACGACCCAGGGGAAGGAGACACTGAAGCTTTCTTT.

The chain uses TRBV28 and TRBJ2-7; 8 positions match TRBD1. V trimming: 3 bases; J trimming: 2 bases; junction bases outside the gene matches: 9. This CDR3 is built from 16 residues. CDR1 is MDHEN, CDR2 SYDVKM, per germline. CDR3 nucleotide sequence: TGTGCCAGCAGTTTTCACGACAGGGGAACTCCCTACGAGCAGTACTTC. This codes for CASSFHDRGTPYEQYF.

This chain links TRBV2 with TRBJ1-5; D is unclear. Germline V lookup: CDR1 SNHLY, CDR2 FYNNEI. There are 16 residues in the CDR3. The germline V and J ends were trimmed by 3 bases and 5 bases, with 17 bases remaining between them. The CDR3 region is CASSDPWTPDDQPQHF. In nucleotides, the CDR3 is TGTGCCAGCAGTGACCCTTGGACCCCGGACGATCAGCCCCAGCATTTT.

This clone was recorded only once. The chain has TRBV6-4 and TRBJ1-1; D is undetermined. CDR1 and CDR2 from the germline V gene are MRHNA and SNTAGT. V was pared by 3 bases and J by 4 bases, with 9 bases between. The CDR3 runs 13 residues. The CDR3 nucleotides read TGTGCCAGCAGTGAAGCGCGGGGCACTGAAGCTTTCTTT. Translation gives CASSEARGTEAFF.

This clone has a handful of counts. The chain employs TRBV7-8 and TRBJ2-2; 9 nucleotides align to TRBD2. From germline, CDR1 is SGHVS and CDR2 FQNEAQ. V was pared by 6 bases and J by 6 bases, with 11 bases of the junction left unmatched. CDR3 length: 16 amino acids. CDR3 in amino acids: CASSPSGGSIAGELFF. The CDR3 DNA reads as TGTGCCAGCAGTCCCAGCGGGGGGAGTATAGCCGGGGAGCTGTTTTTT.

This chain connects TRBV2 to TRBJ2-6; D ambiguous. In germline, CDR1 is SNHLY, CDR2 FYNNEI. This CDR3 is 12 amino acids long. The germline V and J ends were trimmed by 9 bases and 0 bases, with 3 bases remaining between them. The CDR3 DNA reads as TGTGCCAGACTCTCTGGGGCCAACGTCCTGACTTTC. Translated: CARLSGANVLTF.

Concerning this clone: At one end the junction does not follow the germline gene, possibly because of a read error. V usage is TRBV5-5 and J usage is TRBJ2-1, with TRBD1 as a possible D gene (7 bases). Germline V gene data show CDR1 as SGHKS and CDR2 as YYEKEE (reference sequence). The CDR3 is 11 residues long. The CDR3 protein is CASSFGGQSLF. The CDR3 DNA follows: TGTGCCAGCAGCTTCGGGGGACAGTCCCTCTTC.

The chain combines TRBV5-6 with TRBJ2-1; D is possibly TRBD2 (5 bases). The CDR3 sequence is 14 residues long. Germline-derived CDR1 and CDR2 are SGHDT and YYEEEE. The V end was cut by 1 base, the J end by 3 bases, with 8 bases between. The CDR3 nucleotides read TGTGCCAGCAGCTTGCTCGGGGACTACAATGAGCAGTTCTTC. Translation: CASSLLGDYNEQFF.

The chain couples TRBV6-6 to TRBJ2-1; 9 positions match TRBD2. The germline CDR1 and CDR2 sequences are MNHNY and SVGAGI (reference sequence). The CDR3 has 16 residues. With V trimmed by 8 bases and J by 6 bases, 14 bases remained unmatched. In DNA form, the CDR3 reads TGTGCCAGCTCTGATCCTGGGACTAGCTTTAGCAATGAGCAGTTCTTC. This encodes CASSDPGTSFSNEQFF.

This clone occurred a few times. The V call is TRBV14, the J call TRBJ2-1; D gene unclear. CDR1 is SGHDN, CDR2 FVKESK, per germline. CDR3 length: 14 residues. The germline V and J ends were trimmed by 0 bases and 8 bases, with 11 bases remaining between them. CDR3 nucleotides: TGTGCCAGCAGCCAAGATAGGCTAGAGGATGAGCAGTTCTTC. Translating it yields CASSQDRLEDEQFF.

The J gene is TRBJ2-5, the V gene TRBV29-1, with D possibly being TRBD2 (5 bases). The V and J ends lost 0 bases and 5 bases respectively, with 13 bases between them. Germline V lookup: CDR1 SQVTM, CDR2 ANQGSEA. The CDR3 consists of 14 residues. For the CDR3, the DNA is TGCAGCGTTGAAGATCTAACTAGTTTTGAGACCCAGTACTTC. Translating gives CSVEDLTSFETQYF.

The chain links TRBV20-1 to TRBJ2-7; 7 bases align to TRBD1. This CDR3 is built from 11 residues. From germline, CDR1 is DFQATT and CDR2 SNEGSKA (reference sequence). J gave up 3 bases and V 6 bases, and 2 bases lay outside the gene matches. The CDR3 is CSAGTVYEQYF. The CDR3 coding sequence is TGCAGTGCCGGGACAGTCTACGAGCAGTACTTC.

V gene TRBV5-1 combines with J gene TRBJ1-5, with a possible D match to TRBD1 (5 bases). V dropped 4 bases and J dropped 7 bases, with 18 bases sitting between them. The CDR3 extends over 15 amino acids. CDR1 and CDR2 from the germline V gene are SGHRS and YFSETQ. CDR3 sequence: CASSPGVGIPQPQHF. The CDR3 coding sequence is TGCGCCAGCAGCCCGGGGGTTGGGATCCCCCAGCCCCAGCATTTT.

V gene TRBV4-1 combines with J gene TRBJ1-1; TRBD1 matches at 9 bases. The CDR3 has 18 amino acids. The V segment lost 2 bases and the J segment 4 bases; nucleotides outside the gene matches: 14. From germline, CDR1 is MGHRA and CDR2 YSYEKL. In DNA, the CDR3 is TGCGCCAGCAGCCAAATTGGGTCGGGGACAGGGAGGGGCACTGAAGCTTTCTTT. Its protein is CASSQIGSGTGRGTEAFF.

The chain carries TRBV13 and TRBJ1-2; D gene uncertain. Per germline, CDR1 PRHDT and CDR2 FYEKMQ (reference sequence). V was pared by 4 bases and J by 4 bases, with 13 bases between. The CDR3 contains 14 residues. CDR3 DNA: TGTGCCAGCAGCTCCGACCCAGATCCCTATGGCTACACCTTC. Protein sequence: CASSSDPDPYGYTF. The variable domain in full, with the rest retrieved from reference TRBV13 and TRBJ1-2, is AAGVIQSPRHLIKEKRETATLKCYPIPRHDTVYWYQQGPGQDPQFLISFYEKMQSDKGSIPDRFSAQQFSDYHSELNMSSLELGDSALYFCASSSDPDPYGYTFGSGTRLTVV.

This chain joins TRBV4-3 and TRBJ2-5, with TRBD2 matching over 10 bases. Looked up from germline, CDR1 is LGHNA and CDR2 is YSLEER. There are 17 residues in the CDR3. Losses at the gene ends were 0 bases for V and 5 bases for J; bases not matched to a gene: 9. The CDR3 DNA sequence: TGCGCCAGCAGCCAAGATTTTCTAGCGGGAGAGGAGGAGACCCAGTACTTC. It yields the protein CASSQDFLAGEEETQYF.

The chain is built from TRBV5-4 and TRBJ1-2; D gene uncertain. Per germline, CDR1 SGHNT and CDR2 YYREEE (reference sequence). The CDR3 is made up of 10 amino acids. Trimming shortened V by 4 bases and J by 9 bases, and 7 bases separated the two germline ends. CDR3 DNA sequence: TGTGCCAGCAGCGTTGGAAGCTACACCTTC. Protein sequence: CASSVGSYTF.

The chain uses TRBV27 and TRBJ2-5, with 7 positions matching TRBD2. The germline V gene encodes CDR1 MNHEY and CDR2 SMNVEV (reference sequence). There are 15 residues in the CDR3. J lost 0 bases, V lost 2 bases, and 3 bases had no gene match. DNA for the CDR3: TGTGCCAGCAGTTTAGCGGGAGATTACCAAGAGACCCAGTACTTC. As protein: CASSLAGDYQETQYF.

This clone has a handful of counts. J is TRBJ1-1 and V is TRBV30, with TRBD1 as a possible D gene (6 bases). Trimming removed 2 bases from V and 4 bases from J, with 17 bases in between. Germline assignment: CDR1 GTSNPN and CDR2 SVGIG (reference sequence). The CDR3 consists of 15 residues. The CDR3 DNA reads TGTGCCTGGAGTCTGGGGGGCTGGGCCGGCACTGAAGCTTTCTTT. Its protein product is CAWSLGGWAGTEAFF.

Details on this clone: Within the sample, other DNA sequences also encode this same CDR3. The V and J genes are TRBV29-1 and TRBJ2-7; TRBD1 matches at 9 bases. J lost 3 bases, V lost 2 bases, and 5 bases had no gene match. CDR1 and CDR2 from the germline V gene are SQVTM and ANQGSEA. The CDR3 has 14 amino acids. The CDR3 reads CSVELRDRDYEQYF. CDR3 coding DNA: TGCAGCGTTGAACTCCGGGACAGGGACTACGAGCAGTACTTC.

The chain couples TRBV15 to TRBJ2-5; no reliable D call. The V gene's germline CDR1 is LNHNV and CDR2 YYDKDF (reference sequence). V lost 4 bases to trimming and J lost 1 base, with 13 bases between them. The CDR3 consists of 15 residues. CDR3 DNA: TGTGCCACCAGCATTGAAGGACGAATCCAAGAGACCCAGTACTTC. Its translation: CATSIEGRIQETQYF.

In its sample, this clone was seen a few times. The rearrangement joins TRBV6-4 to TRBJ2-1, with 8 bases matching TRBD2. CDR1 and CDR2 (germline): MRHNA, SNTAGT. The CDR3 totals 15 residues. Trimming at V came to 6 bases and at J to 6 bases, leaving 10 bases not matched to a gene. Here the CDR3 reads CASSRRAGAGNEQFF. The CDR3 DNA follows: TGTGCCAGCAGCAGACGAGCGGGAGCCGGCAATGAGCAGTTCTTC.

The genes are TRBV7-6 and TRBJ2-7; 13 bases are shared with TRBD2. Germline V CDR1 and CDR2: SGHVS, FNYEAQ. This CDR3 contains 17 residues. V lost 3 bases, J lost 2 bases, and 7 bases stayed unmatched. CDR3 in amino acids: CASSFGGLAGRTYEQYF. Here the CDR3 DNA reads TGTGCCAGCAGCTTCGGGGGACTAGCGGGGCGAACCTACGAGCAGTACTTC.

The chain uses TRBV27 and TRBJ2-7, with 7 positions matching TRBD1. J lost 4 bases, V lost 6 bases, and 6 bases had no gene match. The germline V gene encodes CDR1 MNHEY and CDR2 SMNVEV (reference sequence). This CDR3 has 13 amino acids. CDR3 protein: CASRTGNGYEQYF. DNA of the CDR3: TGTGCCAGCAGGACAGGGAACGGTTACGAGCAGTACTTC.

This sequence joins TRBV15 and TRBJ2-1; TRBD1 matches 7 bases. V lost 1 base and J lost 10; bases outside the gene matches: 13. This CDR3 has 16 residues. The germline V gene encodes CDR1 LNHNV and CDR2 YYDKDF (reference sequence). The CDR3 here is CATSRGLTGTEREQFF. CDR3 nucleotide sequence: TGTGCCACCAGCAGAGGATTAACCGGGACAGAGAGAGAGCAGTTCTTC.

The chain carries TRBV7-2 and TRBJ2-7; 7 positions agree with TRBD2. This CDR3 comprises 17 residues. J was trimmed by 5 bases and V by 5 bases; bases with no gene match: 18. CDR1 and CDR2 (germline): SGHTA, FQGNSA. The CDR3 spells CASSAPGLRTDDHEQYF. CDR3 bases: TGTGCCAGCAGCGCACCGGGACTACGGACCGACGACCACGAGCAGTACTTC.

This chain links TRBV29-1 with TRBJ2-7, with D tentatively TRBD2 (5 bases). CDR1 is SQVTM and CDR2 is ANQGSEA in the germline V gene. Trimming removed 3 bases from V and 3 bases from J, with 12 bases in between. CDR3 length: 13 amino acids. CDR3 nucleotides: TGCAGCGTTGATGTGGGAGAAAGCTACGAGCAGTACTTC. Translated, it gives CSVDVGESYEQYF.